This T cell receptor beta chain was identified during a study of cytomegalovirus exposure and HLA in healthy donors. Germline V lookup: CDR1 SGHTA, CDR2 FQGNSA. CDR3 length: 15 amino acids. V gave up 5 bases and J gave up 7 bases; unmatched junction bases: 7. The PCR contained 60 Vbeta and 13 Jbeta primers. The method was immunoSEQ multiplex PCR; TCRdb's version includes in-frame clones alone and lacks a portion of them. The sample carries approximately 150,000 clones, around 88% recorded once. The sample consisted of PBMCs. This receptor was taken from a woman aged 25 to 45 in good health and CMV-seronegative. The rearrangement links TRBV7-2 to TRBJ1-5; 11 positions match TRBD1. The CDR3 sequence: CASSLGTGGVQPQHF. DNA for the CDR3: TGTGCCAGCAGCCTTGGGACAGGGGGGGTACAGCCCCAGCATTTT.